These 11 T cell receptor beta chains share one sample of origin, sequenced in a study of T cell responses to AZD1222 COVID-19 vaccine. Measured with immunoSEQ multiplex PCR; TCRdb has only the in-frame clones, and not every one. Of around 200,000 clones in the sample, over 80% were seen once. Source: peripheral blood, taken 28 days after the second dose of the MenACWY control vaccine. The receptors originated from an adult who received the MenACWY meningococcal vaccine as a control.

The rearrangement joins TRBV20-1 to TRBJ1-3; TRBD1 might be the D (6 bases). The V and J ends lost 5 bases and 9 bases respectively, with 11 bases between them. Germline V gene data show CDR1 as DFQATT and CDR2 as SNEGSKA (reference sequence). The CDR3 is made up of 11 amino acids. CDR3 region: CSAFKGGTIYF. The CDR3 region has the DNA TGCAGTGCTTTTAAGGGGGGCACCATATATTTT.

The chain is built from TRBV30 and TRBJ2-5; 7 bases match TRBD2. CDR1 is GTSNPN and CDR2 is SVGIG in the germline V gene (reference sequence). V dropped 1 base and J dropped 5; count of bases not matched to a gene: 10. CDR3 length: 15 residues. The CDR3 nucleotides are TGTGCCTGGAGTGCCTACGGGGGGAAAGGGGAGACCCAGTACTTC. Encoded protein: CAWSAYGGKGETQYF.

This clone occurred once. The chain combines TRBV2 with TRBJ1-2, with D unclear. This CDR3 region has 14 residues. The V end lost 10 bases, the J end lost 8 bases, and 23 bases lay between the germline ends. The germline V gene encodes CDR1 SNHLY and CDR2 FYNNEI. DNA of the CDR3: TGTGCCAACCCGGAGTGGCCCGTCGGTATGGGCTACACCTTC. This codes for CANPEWPVGMGYTF.

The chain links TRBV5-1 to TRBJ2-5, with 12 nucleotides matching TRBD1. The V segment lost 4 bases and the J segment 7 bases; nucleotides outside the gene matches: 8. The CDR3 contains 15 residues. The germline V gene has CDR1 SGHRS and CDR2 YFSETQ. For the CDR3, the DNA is TGCGCCAGCAGCCCTCGGGACAGGGGGCGCGGGACCCAGTACTTC. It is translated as CASSPRDRGRGTQYF.

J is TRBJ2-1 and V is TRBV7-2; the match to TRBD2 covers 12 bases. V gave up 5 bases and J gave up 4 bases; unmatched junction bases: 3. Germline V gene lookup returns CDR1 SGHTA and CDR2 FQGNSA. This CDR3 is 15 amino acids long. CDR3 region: CASSPLAGGYNEQFF. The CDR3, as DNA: TGTGCCAGCAGCCCCCTAGCGGGGGGGTACAATGAGCAGTTCTTC.

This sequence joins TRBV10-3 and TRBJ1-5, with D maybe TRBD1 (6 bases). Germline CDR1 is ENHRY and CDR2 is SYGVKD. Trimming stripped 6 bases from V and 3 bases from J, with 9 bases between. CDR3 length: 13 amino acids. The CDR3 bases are TGTGCCATCAGCCGGGACAACAATCAGCCCCAGCATTTT. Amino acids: CAISRDNNQPQHF.

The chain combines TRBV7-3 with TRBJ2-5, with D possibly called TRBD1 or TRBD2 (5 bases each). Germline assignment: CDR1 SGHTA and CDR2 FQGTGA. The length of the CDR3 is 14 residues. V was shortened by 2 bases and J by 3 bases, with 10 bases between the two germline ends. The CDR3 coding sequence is TGTGCCAGCAGCTTATCGGGACCCAAAGAGACCCAGTACTTC. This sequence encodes CASSLSGPKETQYF.

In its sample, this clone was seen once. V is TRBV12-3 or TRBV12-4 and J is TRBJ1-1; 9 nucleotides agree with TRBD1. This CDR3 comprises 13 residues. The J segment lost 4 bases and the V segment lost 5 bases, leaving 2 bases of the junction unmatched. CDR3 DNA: TGTGCCAGCAGTGGGGACAGGGTCACTGAAGCTTTCTTT. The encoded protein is CASSGDRVTEAFF.

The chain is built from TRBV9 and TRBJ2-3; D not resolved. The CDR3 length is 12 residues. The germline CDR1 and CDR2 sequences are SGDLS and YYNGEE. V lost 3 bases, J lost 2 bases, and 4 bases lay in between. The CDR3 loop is CASSAYTDTQYF. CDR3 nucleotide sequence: TGTGCCAGCAGCGCATACACAGATACGCAGTATTTT.

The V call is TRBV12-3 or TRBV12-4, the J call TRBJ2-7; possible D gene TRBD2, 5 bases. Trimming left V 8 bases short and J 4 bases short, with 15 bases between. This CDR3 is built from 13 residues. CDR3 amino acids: CASRHGGPYEQYF. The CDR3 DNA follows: TGTGCCAGCCGACACGGAGGACCTTACGAGCAGTACTTC.

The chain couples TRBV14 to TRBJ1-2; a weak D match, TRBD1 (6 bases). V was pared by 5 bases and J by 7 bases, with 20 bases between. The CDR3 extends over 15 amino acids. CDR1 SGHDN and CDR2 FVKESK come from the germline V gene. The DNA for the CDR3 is TGTGCCAGCAGCAAAGCGCTCAGGGGAGTTGGTGGCTACACCTTC. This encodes CASSKALRGVGGYTF.